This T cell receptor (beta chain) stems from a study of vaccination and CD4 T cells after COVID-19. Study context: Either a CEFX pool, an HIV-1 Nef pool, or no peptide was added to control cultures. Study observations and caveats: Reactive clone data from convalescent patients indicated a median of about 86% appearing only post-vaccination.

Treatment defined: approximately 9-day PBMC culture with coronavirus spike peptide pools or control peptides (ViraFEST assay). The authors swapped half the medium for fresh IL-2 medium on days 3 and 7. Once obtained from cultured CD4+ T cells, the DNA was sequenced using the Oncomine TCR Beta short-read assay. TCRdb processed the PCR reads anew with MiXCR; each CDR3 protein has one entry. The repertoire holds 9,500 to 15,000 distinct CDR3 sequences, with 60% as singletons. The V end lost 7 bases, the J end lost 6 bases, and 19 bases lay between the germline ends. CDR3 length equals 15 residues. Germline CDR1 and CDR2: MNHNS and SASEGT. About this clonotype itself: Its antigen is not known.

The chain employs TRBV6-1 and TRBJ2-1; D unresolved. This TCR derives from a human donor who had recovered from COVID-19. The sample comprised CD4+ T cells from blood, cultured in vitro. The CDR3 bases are TGTGCCAGCACTGATGGACCGACGACCAGCAATGAGCAGTTCTTC. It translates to CASTDGPTTSNEQFF.